This is a list of T cell receptor beta chains from one sample in a study of blood T cell repertoires in COVID-19. Sequencing was performed with immunoSEQ multiplex PCR; in TCRdb, only in-frame clones are kept and a portion is missing. Of around 190,000 clones in the sample, roughly 77% were seen once. Sample: PBMCs or T cells enriched from blood (not recorded which). All receptors derive from a woman in her fifties or sixties with acute COVID-19. The CDR3 runs from the conserved cysteine through the conserved F or W.

J: TRBJ1-5
V: TRBV13
CDR3: CASSLSGGGQPQHF

J: TRBJ1-2
V: TRBV2
CDR3: CALDSNYGYTF

J: TRBJ1-2
V: TRBV6-5
CDR3: CASSYGTGERGYGYTF

J: TRBJ1-6
V: TRBV18
CDR3: CASSPLAQGSDSPLHF

J: TRBJ1-2
V: TRBV5-1
CDR3: CASSLETGQRGYGYTF

J: TRBJ1-2
V: TRBV6-5
CDR3: CASSYSQGSGGYTF

J: TRBJ1-1
V: TRBV28
CDR3: CASSPPVHTEAFF

J: TRBJ2-1
V: TRBV11-3
CDR3: CASSQGLPFYNEQFF

J: TRBJ2-5
V: TRBV5-1
CDR3: CASSLTGTFETQYF

J: TRBJ2-3
V: TRBV5-8
CDR3: CASSPGTSGGAADTQYF